This T cell receptor beta chain stems from a study of cytomegalovirus exposure and HLA in healthy donors. Study results and caveats: A later analysis showed TCR association rates differing by HLA locus, peaking at DRB1 and lowest at HLA-C. Some 150 TCR beta chains were listed as cytomegalovirus-associated.

A multiplex PCR was run with 60 Vbeta primers and 13 Jbeta primers. The protocol was immunoSEQ multiplex PCR, while the TCRdb copy is restricted to in-frame clones and leaves out a portion. This table has 100,000 to 150,000 clones, under 12% appearing once. This clone occurred a few times. Its antigen is currently unknown. One junction end disagrees with the germline gene, perhaps due to a read error. The germline V gene encodes CDR1 SGHTA and CDR2 FQGTGA. This CDR3 is built from 11 residues. Source material: PBMCs. This chain joins TRBV7-3 and TRBJ2-7, with 7 bases identical to TRBD1. This TCR was sampled from a woman younger than 35 in good health and CMV-seropositive. The CDR3 is CASSLTGRLFF. CDR3 DNA: TGTGCCAGCAGCTTGACAGGGCGTTTGTTCTTC. Together with reference TRBV7-3 and TRBJ2-7, the CDR3 gives the full variable domain: GAGVSQTPSNKVTEKGKYVELRCDPISGHTALYWYRQSLGQGPEFLIYFQGTGAADDSGLPNDRFFAVRPEGSVSTLKIQRTERGDSAVYLCASSLTGRLFFGPGTRLTVT.